This TCR beta chain was documented in a study of blood T cell repertoires in COVID-19. This CDR3 has 15 residues. The V gene end was trimmed by 6 bases and the J gene end by 0 bases; junction bases not matched to a gene: 6. Germline V gene lookup returns CDR1 MNHEY and CDR2 SVGEGT. Generated by immunoSEQ multiplex PCR, the TCRdb table keeps only in-frame clones and is missing some. The profile shows about 98,000 clones, 81% of them singletons. V is TRBV6-2 or TRBV6-3 and J is TRBJ2-7; TRBD1 aligns across 9 bases. The receptor was isolated from a woman at least 80 years old with acute or convalescent COVID-19. Sequenced material: peripheral blood. The CDR3 DNA sequence: TGTGCCAGCAGCGCCGGGACAGGGAGCTCCTACGAGCAGTACGTC. It is translated as CASSAGTGSSYEQYV.